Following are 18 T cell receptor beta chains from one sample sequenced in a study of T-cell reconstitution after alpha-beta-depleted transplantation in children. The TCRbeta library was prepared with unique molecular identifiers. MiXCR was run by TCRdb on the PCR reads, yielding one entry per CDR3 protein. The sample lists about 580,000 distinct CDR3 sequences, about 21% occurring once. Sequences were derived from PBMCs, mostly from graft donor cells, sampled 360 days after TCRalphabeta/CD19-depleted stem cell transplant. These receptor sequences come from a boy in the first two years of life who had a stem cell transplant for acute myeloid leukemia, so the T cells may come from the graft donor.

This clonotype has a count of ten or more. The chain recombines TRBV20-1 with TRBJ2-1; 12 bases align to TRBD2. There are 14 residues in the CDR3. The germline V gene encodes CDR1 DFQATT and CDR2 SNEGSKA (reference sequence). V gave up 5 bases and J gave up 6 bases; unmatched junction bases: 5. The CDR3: CSAGLAGSGNEQFF. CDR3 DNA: TGCAGTGCTGGACTAGCGGGGAGCGGCAATGAGCAGTTCTTC.

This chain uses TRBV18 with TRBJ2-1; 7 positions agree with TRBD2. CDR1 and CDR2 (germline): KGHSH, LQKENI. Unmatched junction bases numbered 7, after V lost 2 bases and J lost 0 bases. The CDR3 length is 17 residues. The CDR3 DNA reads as TGTGCCAGCTCACCAATGGGGGGGGTCCTCTCCTACAATGAGCAGTTCTTC. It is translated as CASSPMGGVLSYNEQFF.

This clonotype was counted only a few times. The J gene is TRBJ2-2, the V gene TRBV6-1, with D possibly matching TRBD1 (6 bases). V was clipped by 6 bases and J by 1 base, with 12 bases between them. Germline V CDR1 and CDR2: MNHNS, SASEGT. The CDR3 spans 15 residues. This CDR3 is CASRNRVQNTGELFF. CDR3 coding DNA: TGTGCCAGCAGGAACAGGGTCCAGAACACCGGGGAGCTGTTTTTT.

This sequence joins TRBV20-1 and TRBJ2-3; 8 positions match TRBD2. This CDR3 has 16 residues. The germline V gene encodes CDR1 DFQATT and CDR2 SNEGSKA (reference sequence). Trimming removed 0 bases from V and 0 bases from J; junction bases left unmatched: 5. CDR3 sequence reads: CSARDWERGSTDTQYF. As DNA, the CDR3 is TGCAGTGCTAGAGATTGGGAGCGGGGGAGCACAGATACGCAGTATTTT.

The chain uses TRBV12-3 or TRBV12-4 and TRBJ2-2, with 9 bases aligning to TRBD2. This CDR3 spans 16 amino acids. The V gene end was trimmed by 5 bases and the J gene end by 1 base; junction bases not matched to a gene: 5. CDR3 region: CASSRNSGGNTGELFF. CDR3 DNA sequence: TGTGCCAGCAGTCGGAATAGCGGGGGGAACACCGGGGAGCTGTTTTTT.

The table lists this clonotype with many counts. CDR3 nucleotide sequence: TGTGCCAGCAGTTACTCCCTGACGGGCAACACTGAAGCTTTCTTT. As protein: CASSYSLTGNTEAFF. The V gene is TRBV6-5, the J gene TRBJ1-1; D remains unclear. The V gene lost 0 bases and the J gene lost 2 bases, with 10 bases spanning the gap. Germline CDR1 MNHEY, CDR2 SVGAGI. The CDR3 runs to 15 residues.

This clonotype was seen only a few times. CDR3 sequence reads: CASSQGMGEEFF. The CDR3 coding sequence is TGCGCCAGCAGCCAAGGAATGGGGGAAGAGTTCTTC. V is TRBV4-1 and J is TRBJ2-1; possibly TRBD1 or TRBD2 for D (5 bases each). The germline V and J ends were trimmed by 1 base and 14 bases, with 12 bases remaining between them. Germline CDR1 is MGHRA and CDR2 is YSYEKL. The CDR3 covers 12 residues.

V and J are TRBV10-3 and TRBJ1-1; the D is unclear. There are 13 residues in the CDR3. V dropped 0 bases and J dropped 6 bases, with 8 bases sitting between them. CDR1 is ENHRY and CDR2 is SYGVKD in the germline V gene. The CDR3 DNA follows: TGTGCCATCAGTGAGTCGCACGATGCTGAAGCTTTCTTT. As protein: CAISESHDAEAFF.

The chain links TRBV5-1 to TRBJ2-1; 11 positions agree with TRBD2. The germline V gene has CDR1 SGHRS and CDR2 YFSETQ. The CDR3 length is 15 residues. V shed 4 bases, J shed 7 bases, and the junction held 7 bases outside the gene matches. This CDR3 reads CASSRLAGGSNEQFF. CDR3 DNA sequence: TGCGCCAGCAGCCGCCTAGCGGGGGGATCAAATGAGCAGTTCTTC.

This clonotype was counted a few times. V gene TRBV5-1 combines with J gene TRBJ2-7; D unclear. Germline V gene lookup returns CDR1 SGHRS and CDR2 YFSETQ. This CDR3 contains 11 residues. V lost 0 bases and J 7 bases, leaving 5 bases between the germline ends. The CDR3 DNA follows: TGCGCCAGCAGCTTGGGTATTGAGCAGTACTTC. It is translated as CASSLGIEQYF.

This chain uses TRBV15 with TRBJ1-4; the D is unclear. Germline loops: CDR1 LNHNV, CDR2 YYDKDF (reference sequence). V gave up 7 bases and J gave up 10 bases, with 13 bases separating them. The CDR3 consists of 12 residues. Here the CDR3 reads CATTPKGGKLFF. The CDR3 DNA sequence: TGTGCCACCACCCCGAAAGGAGGAAAACTGTTTTTT.

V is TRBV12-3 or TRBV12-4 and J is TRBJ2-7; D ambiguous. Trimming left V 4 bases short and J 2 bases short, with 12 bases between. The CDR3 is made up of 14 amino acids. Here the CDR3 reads CASSSPPVTYEQYF. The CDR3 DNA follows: TGTGCCAGCAGTTCTCCTCCGGTGACCTACGAGCAGTACTTC.

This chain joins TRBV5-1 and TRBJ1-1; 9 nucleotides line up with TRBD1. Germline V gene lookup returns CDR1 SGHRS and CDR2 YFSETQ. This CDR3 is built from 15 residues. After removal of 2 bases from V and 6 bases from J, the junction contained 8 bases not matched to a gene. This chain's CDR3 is CASSFGTGREAEAFF. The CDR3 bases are TGCGCCAGCAGCTTCGGGACAGGGAGAGAGGCTGAAGCTTTCTTT.

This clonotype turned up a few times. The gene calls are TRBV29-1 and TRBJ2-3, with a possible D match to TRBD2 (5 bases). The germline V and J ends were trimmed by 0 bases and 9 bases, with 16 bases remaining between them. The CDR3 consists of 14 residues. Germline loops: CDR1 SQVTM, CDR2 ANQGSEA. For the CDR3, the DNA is TGCAGCGTTGAAGAGTCCGGGATAGGACTCACGCAGTATTTT. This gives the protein CSVEESGIGLTQYF.

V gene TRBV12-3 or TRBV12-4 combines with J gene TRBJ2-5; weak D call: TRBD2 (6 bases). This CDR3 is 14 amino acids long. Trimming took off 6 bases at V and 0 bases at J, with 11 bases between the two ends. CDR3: CASSIAGHQETQYF. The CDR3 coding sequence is TGTGCCAGCAGCATCGCGGGGCACCAAGAGACCCAGTACTTC.

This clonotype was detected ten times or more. This CDR3 reads CASRFRAPNTGELFF. The CDR3 DNA reads TGCGCCAGCAGATTTCGGGCCCCGAACACCGGGGAGCTGTTTTTT. The rearrangement joins TRBV4-3 to TRBJ2-2; D is undetermined. The ends were cut back, 6 bases at V and 0 bases at J, with 11 bases in the middle. This CDR3 contains 15 residues. Germline V gene data show CDR1 as LGHNA and CDR2 as YSLEER.

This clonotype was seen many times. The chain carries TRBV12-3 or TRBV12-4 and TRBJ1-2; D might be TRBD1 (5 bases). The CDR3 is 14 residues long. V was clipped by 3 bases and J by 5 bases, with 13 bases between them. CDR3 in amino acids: CASSLGEMNYGYTF. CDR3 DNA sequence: TGTGCCAGCAGTTTGGGGGAAATGAATTATGGCTACACCTTC.

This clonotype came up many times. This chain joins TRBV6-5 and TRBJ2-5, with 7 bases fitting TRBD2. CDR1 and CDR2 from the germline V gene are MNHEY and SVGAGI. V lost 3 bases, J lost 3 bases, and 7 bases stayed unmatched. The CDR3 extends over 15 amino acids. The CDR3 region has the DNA TGTGCCAGCAGTTATCTGAGCCGGGGGGAAGAGACCCAGTACTTC. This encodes CASSYLSRGEETQYF.